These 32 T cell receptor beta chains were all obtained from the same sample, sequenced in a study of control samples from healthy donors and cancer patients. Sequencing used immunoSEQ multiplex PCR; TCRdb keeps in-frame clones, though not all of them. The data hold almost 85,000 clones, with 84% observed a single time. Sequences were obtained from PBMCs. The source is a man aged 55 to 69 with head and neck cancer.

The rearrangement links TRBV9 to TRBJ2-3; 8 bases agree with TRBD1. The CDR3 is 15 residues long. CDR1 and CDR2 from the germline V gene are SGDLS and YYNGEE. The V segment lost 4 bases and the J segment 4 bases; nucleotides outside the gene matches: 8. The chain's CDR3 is CASSRGRGQSDTQYF. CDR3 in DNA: TGTGCCAGCAGCCGGGGCAGGGGGCAATCAGATACGCAGTATTTT.

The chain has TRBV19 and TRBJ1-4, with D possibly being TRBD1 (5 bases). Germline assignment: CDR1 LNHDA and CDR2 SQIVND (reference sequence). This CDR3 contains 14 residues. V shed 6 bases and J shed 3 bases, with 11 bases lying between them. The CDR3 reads CASSKSRANEKLFF. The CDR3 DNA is TGTGCCAGTAGCAAGAGCAGGGCTAATGAAAAACTGTTTTTT.

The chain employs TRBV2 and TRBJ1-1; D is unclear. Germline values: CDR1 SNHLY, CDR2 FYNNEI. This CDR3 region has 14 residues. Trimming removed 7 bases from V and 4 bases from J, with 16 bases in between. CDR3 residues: CASTREPRLTEAFF. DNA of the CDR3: TGTGCCAGCACGCGGGAACCGCGACTCACTGAAGCTTTCTTT.

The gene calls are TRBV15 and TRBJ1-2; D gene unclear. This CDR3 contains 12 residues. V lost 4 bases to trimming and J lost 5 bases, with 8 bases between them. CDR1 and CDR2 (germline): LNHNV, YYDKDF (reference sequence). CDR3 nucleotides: TGTGCCACCAGCATGAGCGAATATGGCTACACCTTC. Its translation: CATSMSEYGYTF.

CDR3 sequence: CASSLRGAGGNEQFF. The CDR3 region has the DNA TGCGCCAGCAGCTTGCGAGGGGCGGGGGGCAATGAGCAGTTCTTC. The V and J genes are TRBV5-1 and TRBJ2-1; 8 bases are shared with TRBD2. The germline V gene has CDR1 SGHRS and CDR2 YFSETQ. After removal of 1 base from V and 6 bases from J, the junction contained 6 bases not matched to a gene. This CDR3 contains 15 residues.

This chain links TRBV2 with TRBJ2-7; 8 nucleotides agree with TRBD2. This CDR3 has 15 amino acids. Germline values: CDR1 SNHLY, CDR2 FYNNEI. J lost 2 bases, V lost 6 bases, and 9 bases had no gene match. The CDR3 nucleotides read TGTGCCAGCAGGCCAACTAGCGGATTAGCCTACGAGCAGTACTTC. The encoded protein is CASRPTSGLAYEQYF.

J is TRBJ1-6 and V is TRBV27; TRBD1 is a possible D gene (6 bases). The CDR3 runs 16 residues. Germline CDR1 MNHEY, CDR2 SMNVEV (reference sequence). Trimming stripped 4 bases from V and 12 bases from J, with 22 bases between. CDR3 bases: TGTGCCAGCAGTTGGGGGGACACCGCCTTAGGGGTACCCCTCCACTTT. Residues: CASSWGDTALGVPLHF.

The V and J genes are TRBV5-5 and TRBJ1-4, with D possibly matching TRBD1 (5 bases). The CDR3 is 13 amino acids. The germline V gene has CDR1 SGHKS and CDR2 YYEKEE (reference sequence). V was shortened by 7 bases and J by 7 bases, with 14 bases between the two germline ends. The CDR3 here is CASRLSGAEKLFF. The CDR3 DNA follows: TGTGCCAGCCGCCTTAGTGGGGCTGAAAAACTGTTTTTT.

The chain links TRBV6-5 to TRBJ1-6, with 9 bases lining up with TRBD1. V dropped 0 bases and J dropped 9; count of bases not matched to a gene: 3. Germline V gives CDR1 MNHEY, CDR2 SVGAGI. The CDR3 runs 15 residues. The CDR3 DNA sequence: TGTGCCAGCAGTTACTCCGGGACAGGGATTTCACCCCTCCACTTT. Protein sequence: CASSYSGTGISPLHF.

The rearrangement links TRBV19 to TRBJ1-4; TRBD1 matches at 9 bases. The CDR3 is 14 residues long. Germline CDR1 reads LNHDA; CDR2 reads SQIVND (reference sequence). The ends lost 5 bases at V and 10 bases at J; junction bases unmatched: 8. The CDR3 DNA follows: TGTGCCAGTAGTGAAGGGACAGGGCGAAGAAAACTGTTTTTT. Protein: CASSEGTGRRKLFF.

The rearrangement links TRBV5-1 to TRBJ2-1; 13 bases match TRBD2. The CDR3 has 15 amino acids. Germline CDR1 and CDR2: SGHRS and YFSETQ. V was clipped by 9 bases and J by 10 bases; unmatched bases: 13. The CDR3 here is CATRTGLAGVQEQFF. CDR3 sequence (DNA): TGCGCCACCCGAACCGGACTAGCGGGAGTACAAGAGCAGTTCTTC.

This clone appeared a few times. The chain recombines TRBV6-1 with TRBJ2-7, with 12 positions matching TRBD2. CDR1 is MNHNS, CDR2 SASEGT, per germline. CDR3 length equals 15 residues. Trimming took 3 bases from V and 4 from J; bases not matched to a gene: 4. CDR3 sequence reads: CASSDQTSGSYEQYF. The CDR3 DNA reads TGTGCCAGCAGTGACCAGACTAGCGGGAGTTACGAGCAGTACTTC.

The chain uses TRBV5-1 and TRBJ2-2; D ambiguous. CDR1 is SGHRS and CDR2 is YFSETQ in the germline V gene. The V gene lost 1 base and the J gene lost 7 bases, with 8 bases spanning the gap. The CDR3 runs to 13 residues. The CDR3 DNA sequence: TGCGCCAGCAGCTTGAATGAGGTCGGGGAGCTGTTTTTT. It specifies CASSLNEVGELFF. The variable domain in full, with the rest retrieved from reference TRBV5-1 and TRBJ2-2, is KAGVTQTPRYLIKTRGQQVTLSCSPISGHRSVSWYQQTPGQGLQFLFEYFSETQRNKGNFPGRFSGRQFSNSRSEMNVSTLELGDSALYLCASSLNEVGELFFGEGSRLTVL.

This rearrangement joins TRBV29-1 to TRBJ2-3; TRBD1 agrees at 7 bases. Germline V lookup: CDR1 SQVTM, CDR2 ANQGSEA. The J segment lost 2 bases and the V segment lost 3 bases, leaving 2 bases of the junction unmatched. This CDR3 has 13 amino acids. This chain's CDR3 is CSVEGQYTDTQYF. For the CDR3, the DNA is TGCAGCGTTGAGGGACAGTACACAGATACGCAGTATTTT.

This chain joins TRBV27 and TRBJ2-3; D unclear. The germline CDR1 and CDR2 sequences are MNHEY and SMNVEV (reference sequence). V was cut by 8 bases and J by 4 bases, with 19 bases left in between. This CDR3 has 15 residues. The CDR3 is CASLPESRRADTQYF. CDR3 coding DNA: TGTGCCAGCTTACCTGAATCGCGTCGCGCAGATACGCAGTATTTT.

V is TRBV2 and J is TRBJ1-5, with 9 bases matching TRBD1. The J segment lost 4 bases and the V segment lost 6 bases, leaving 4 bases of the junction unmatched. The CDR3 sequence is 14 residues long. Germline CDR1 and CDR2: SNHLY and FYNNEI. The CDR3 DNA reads TGTGCCAGCAGCGGACAGGGGTTTAATCAGCCCCAGCATTTT. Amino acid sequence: CASSGQGFNQPQHF.

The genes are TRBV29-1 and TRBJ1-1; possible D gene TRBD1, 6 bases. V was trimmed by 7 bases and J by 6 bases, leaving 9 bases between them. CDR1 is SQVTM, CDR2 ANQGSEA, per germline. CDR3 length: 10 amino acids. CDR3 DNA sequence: TGCAGCGGGGACACGGCTGAAGCTTTCTTT. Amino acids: CSGDTAEAFF.

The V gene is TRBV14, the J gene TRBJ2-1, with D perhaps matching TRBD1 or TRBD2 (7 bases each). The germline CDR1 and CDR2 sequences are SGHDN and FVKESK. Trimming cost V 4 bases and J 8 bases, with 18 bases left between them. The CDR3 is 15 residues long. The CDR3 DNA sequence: TGTGCCAGCAGCCCAATCGACAGGGAGGGCCATGAGCAGTTCTTC. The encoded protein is CASSPIDREGHEQFF.

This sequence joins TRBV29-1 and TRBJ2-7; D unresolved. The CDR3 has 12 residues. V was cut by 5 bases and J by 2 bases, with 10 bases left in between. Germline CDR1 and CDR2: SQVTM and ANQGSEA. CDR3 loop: CSVLSGPYEQYF. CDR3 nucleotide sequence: TGCAGCGTTCTCTCCGGTCCCTACGAGCAGTACTTC.

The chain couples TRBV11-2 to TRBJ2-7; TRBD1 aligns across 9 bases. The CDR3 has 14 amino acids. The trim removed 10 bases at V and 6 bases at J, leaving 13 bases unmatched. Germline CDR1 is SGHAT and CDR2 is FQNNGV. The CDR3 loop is CAIGKGQGFGEQYF. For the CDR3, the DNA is TGTGCCATCGGGAAGGGACAGGGTTTTGGCGAGCAGTACTTC.

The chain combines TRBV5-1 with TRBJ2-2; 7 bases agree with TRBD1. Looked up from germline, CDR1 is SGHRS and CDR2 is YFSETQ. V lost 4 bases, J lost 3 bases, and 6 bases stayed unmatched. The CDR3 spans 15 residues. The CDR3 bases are TGCGCCAGCAGCCCCACAGGGGCGCACACCGGGGAGCTGTTTTTT. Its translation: CASSPTGAHTGELFF.

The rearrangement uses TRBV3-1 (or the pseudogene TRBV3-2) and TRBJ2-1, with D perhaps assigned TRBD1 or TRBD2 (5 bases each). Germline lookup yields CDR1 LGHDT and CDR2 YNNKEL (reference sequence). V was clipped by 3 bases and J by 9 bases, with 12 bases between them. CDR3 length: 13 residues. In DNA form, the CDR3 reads TGTGCCAGCAGCCATGACGGGGCCAGTGAGCAGTTCTTC. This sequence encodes CASSHDGASEQFF.

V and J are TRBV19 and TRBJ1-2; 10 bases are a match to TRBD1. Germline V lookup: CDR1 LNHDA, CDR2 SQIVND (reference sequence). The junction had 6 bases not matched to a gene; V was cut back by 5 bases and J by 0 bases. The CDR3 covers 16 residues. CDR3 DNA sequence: TGTGCCAGTAGTTCCGGGACAGGGGCCGCTAACTATGGCTACACCTTC. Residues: CASSSGTGAANYGYTF. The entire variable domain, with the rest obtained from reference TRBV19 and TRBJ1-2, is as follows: DGGITQSPKYLFRKEGQNVTLSCEQNLNHDAMYWYRQDPGQGLRLIYYSQIVNDFQKGDIAEGYSVSREKKESFPLTVTSAQKNPTAFYLCASSSGTGAANYGYTFGSGTRLTVV.

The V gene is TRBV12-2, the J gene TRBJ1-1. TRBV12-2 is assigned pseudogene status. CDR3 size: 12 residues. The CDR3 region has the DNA TGTGCAAGTCGCTTCCTGGGCACTGAAGCTTTCTTT. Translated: CASRFLGTEAFF.

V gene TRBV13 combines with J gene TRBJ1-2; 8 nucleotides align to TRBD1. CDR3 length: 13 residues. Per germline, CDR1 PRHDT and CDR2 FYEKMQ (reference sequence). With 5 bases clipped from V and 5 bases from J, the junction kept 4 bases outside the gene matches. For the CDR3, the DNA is TGTGCCAGCAGCACCCGGACAGGGTATGGCTACACCTTC. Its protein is CASSTRTGYGYTF.

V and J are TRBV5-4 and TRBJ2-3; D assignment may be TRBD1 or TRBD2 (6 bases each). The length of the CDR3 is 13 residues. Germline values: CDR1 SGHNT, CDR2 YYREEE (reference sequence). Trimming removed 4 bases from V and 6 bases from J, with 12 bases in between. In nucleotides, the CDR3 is TGTGCCAGCAGCCCTGGGGGGCCGGATACGCAGTATTTT. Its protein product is CASSPGGPDTQYF.

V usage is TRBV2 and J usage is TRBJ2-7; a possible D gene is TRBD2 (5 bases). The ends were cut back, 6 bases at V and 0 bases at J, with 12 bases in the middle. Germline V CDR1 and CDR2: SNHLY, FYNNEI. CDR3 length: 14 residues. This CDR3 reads CASSGDGGSYEQYF. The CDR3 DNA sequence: TGTGCCAGCAGCGGAGATGGAGGCTCCTACGAGCAGTACTTC.

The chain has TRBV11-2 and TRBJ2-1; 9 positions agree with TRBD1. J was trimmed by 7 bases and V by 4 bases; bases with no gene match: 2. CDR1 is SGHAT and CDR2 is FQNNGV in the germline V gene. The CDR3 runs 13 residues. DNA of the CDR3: TGTGCCAGCAGCTGGACAGGGGCGAATGAGCAGTTCTTC. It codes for CASSWTGANEQFF. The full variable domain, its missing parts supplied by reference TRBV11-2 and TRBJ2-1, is EAGVAQSPRYKIIEKRQSVAFWCNPISGHATLYWYQQILGQGPKLLIQFQNNGVVDDSQLPKDRFSAERLKGVDSTLKIQPAKLEDSAVYLCASSWTGANEQFFGPGTRLTVL.

This chain's CDR3 is CASSAFPPGGNTGELFF. The CDR3 DNA follows: TGTGCCAGCAGTGCTTTCCCCCCCGGGGGAAACACCGGGGAGCTGTTTTTT. V gene TRBV6-1 combines with J gene TRBJ2-2, with D perhaps matching TRBD2 (6 bases). Germline-derived CDR1 and CDR2 are MNHNS and SASEGT. The CDR3 totals 17 residues. With 4 bases removed from V and 2 bases from J, the gap between germline ends came to 17 bases.

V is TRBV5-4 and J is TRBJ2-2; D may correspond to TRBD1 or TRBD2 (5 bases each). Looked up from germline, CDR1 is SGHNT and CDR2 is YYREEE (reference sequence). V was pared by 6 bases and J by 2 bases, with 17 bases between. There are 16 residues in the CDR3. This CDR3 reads CASNEMGPINTGELFF. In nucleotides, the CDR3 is TGTGCCAGCAACGAAATGGGACCAATAAACACCGGGGAGCTGTTTTTT.

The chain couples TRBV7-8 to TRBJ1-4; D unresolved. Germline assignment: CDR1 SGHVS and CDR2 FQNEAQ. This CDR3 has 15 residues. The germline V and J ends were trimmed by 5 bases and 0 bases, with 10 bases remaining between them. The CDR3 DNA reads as TGTGCCAGCAGCGCGTCAGGAGCAACTAATGAAAAACTGTTTTTT. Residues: CASSASGATNEKLFF.

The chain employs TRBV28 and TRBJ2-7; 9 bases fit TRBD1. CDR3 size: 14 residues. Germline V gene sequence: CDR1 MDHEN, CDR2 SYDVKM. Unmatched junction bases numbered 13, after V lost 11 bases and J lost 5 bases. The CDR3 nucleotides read TGTGCCGCGCTTAGGGGACAGGGTTCGAACGAGCAGTACTTC. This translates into CAALRGQGSNEQYF.